A selection of T cell receptor beta chains follows, all from one sample in a study of vaccination and CD4 T cells after COVID-19. From the PCR reads, TCRdb called clonotypes with MiXCR, one entry per CDR3 protein. The sample records over 5,000 distinct CDR3 sequences, approximately 40% being singletons. These receptors lack a known antigen. Sequencing was carried out using CD4+ T cells from blood, cultured in vitro. Every receptor here comes from a human donor in good health. The CDR3 runs from the conserved cysteine through the conserved F or W. A D gene is named only where the DNA matches it firmly. Not every row has a clone size; where given, it reads once, few, many or a size class.

clone_size j_call d_call v_call cdr3_aa cdr3_nt
NA TRBJ1-5 NA TRBV6-4 CASSDDENQPQHF TGTGCCAGCAGTGATGATGAAAATCAGCCCCAGCATTTT
NA TRBJ2-4 TRBD2 TRBV7-9 CASSFPGTSGELAKNIQYF TGTGCCAGCAGCTTCCCCGGGACTAGCGGCGAACTAGCCAAAAACATTCAGTACTTC
NA TRBJ1-5 TRBD1 TRBV6-4 CASSPTGSQPQHF TGTGCCAGCAGTCCGACAGGGAGCCAGCCCCAGCATTTT
NA TRBJ1-5 NA TRBV12-3/TRBV12-4 CASSYTRHQPQHF TGTGCCAGCAGTTACACCCGACATCAGCCCCAGCATTTT
NA TRBJ1-1 NA TRBV19 CASIGRGVNTEAFF TGTGCCAGTATTGGTCGAGGGGTGAACACTGAAGCTTTCTTT
NA TRBJ1-1 NA TRBV29-1 CSVEARGTSPGNTEAFF TGCAGCGTTGAAGCGAGAGGGACAAGCCCAGGCAACACTGAAGCTTTCTTT
NA TRBJ1-1 NA TRBV12-3/TRBV12-4 CASSSERAAFF TGTGCCAGCAGCTCGGAAAGGGCAGCTTTCTTT
NA TRBJ2-2 NA TRBV27 CASSFNGPGELFF TGTGCCAGCAGTTTCAATGGCCCCGGGGAGCTGTTTTTT
few TRBJ1-1 NA TRBV5-1 CASSLGRNTEAFF TGCGCCAGCAGCTTGGGAAGGAACACTGAAGCTTTCTTT
NA TRBJ1-5 NA TRBV6-1 CASSPGQKYQPQHF TGTGCCAGCAGTCCGGGGCAGAAGTATCAGCCCCAGCATTTT